This is a list of T cell receptor beta chains from one sample in a study of cytomegalovirus exposure and HLA in healthy donors. Using immunoSEQ multiplex PCR, the repertoire was profiled, and TCRdb retains in-frame clones only, with some absent. The profile shows 150,000 to 200,000 clones, approximately 78% of them singletons. Sequenced input: PBMCs. Source of these receptors: a woman aged 18 to 35 in good health and CMV-seronegative. The conserved cysteine and the conserved F or W are not part of the CDR3 here. Part of the rows lack a size; the others show once, few, many or a class for expanded clones.

v_gene	abundance	CDR3aa
TRBV5-8	.	ASRAPSGSVDTGELF
TRBV19	once	ASSKEQGASNEKLF
TRBV7-9	.	ASSLAGLPGTGELF
TRBV5-4	.	ASSPRDRFYGYT
TRBV27	.	ASSSRAGGDAPGANVLT
TRBV4-1	.	ASSQEAGTGPYNEQF
TRBV6-4	.	ASTKQERELPNEQF
TRBV7-9	.	ASSLGEGVTQY
TRBV10-3	.	AISQGTVSNQPQH
TRBV19	.	ASEGTGGNQPQH
TRBV5-4	.	ASSQGMQVYGYT
TRBV5-4	few	ASSLDRLKLF
TRBV5-1	.	ASSPRQGAAYEQY
TRBV5-6	.	ASSSPGGGPQETQY
TRBV18	.	ASSPEGPFYEQY
TRBV25-1	.	ASSPLRVGSYEQY
TRBV5-1	.	ASSYGQGGNTEAF
TRBV2	.	ASSEYLAF
TRBV25-1	.	ASSPFPGTQNTGELF
TRBV6-1	.	ASSESGGSNEKLF
TRBV7-9	.	ASSPFAGAMNTGELF
TRBV9	.	ASSGWDRDTSISKRMDTEAF
TRBV7-2	.	ASSLGLRYGYT
TRBV11-2	.	ASSPITKSTGIAPLH
TRBV4-1	.	ASSQPGTGGGYT
TRBV7-9	.	SSSFADQPQH
TRBV5-1	few	ASSGDRNEKLF
TRBV27	.	ATRPPLAPTQY
TRBV28	.	ASSLGDNNEKLF
TRBV6-5	.	ASRGRITYEQY
TRBV20-1	few	SAREDREQF
TRBV18	.	ASSRTGATEAF
TRBV5-1	few	ASMVTSGQETQY
TRBV27	.	ASTLGLATGEQF
TRBV2	.	ASSVGTGGARYQETQY
TRBV5-4	.	ASSLAGTYNEQF
TRBV7-9	.	ASSRQGMVTNEKLF
TRBV19	.	ASSNRGTDTQY
TRBV10-3	.	AISPGTSGGSDTQY